This entry describes one T cell receptor (beta chain). This entry comes from a study of somatic mutations in cytotoxic T cells in rheumatoid arthritis. The assay was immunoSEQ multiplex PCR, and TCRdb's table has in-frame clones only and misses some. The sample yields under 5,000 clones, about 87% seen once. V dropped 0 bases and J dropped 3; count of bases not matched to a gene: 7. The CDR3 is 16 residues long. Germline assignment: CDR1 MNHNS and CDR2 SASEGT. This clonotype was obtained from a woman aged 45 to 65 with rheumatoid arthritis. The sequenced sample consisted of CD8+ T cells sorted from blood. This chain links TRBV6-1 with TRBJ2-7, with 8 nucleotides matching TRBD2. CDR3 nucleotide sequence: TGTGCCAGCAGTGAAGCGCTTCCTCTAGCGGGCTACGAGCAGTACTTC. This sequence encodes CASSEALPLAGYEQYF.